A single sample is the source of the 2 T cell receptor beta chains below, sequenced in a study of cytomegalovirus exposure and HLA in healthy donors. Both 60 Vbeta primers and 13 Jbeta primers went into the PCR. Clones were sequenced by immunoSEQ multiplex PCR, and TCRdb holds only the in-frame ones, with some missing. The profile covers 100,000 to 150,000 clones, with approximately 80% appearing a single time and approximately 3.9% taken by the ten largest. The sequencing input was PBMCs. These receptors were collected from a man in his forties or fifties in good health and CMV-seronegative.

The J gene is TRBJ2-7, the V gene TRBV4-3; weak D call: TRBD1 (6 bases). The ends were cut back, 1 base at V and 4 bases at J, with 11 bases in the middle. The CDR3 is 14 residues long. CDR1 is LGHNA and CDR2 is YSLEER in the germline V gene. CDR3 coding DNA: TGCGCCAGCAGCCAAGCGGCAGGGGCTTACGAGCAGTACTTC. Amino acids: CASSQAAGAYEQYF.

At least ten counts were recorded for this clone. V is TRBV7-2 and J is TRBJ2-7, with 7 bases matching TRBD2. The CDR3 runs 14 residues. Germline lookup yields CDR1 SGHTA and CDR2 FQGNSA. With V trimmed by 4 bases and J by 1 base, 4 bases remained unmatched. Here the CDR3 reads CASSSIAGSYEQYF. The CDR3 DNA follows: TGTGCCAGCAGCTCGATAGCGGGTTCCTACGAGCAGTACTTC.